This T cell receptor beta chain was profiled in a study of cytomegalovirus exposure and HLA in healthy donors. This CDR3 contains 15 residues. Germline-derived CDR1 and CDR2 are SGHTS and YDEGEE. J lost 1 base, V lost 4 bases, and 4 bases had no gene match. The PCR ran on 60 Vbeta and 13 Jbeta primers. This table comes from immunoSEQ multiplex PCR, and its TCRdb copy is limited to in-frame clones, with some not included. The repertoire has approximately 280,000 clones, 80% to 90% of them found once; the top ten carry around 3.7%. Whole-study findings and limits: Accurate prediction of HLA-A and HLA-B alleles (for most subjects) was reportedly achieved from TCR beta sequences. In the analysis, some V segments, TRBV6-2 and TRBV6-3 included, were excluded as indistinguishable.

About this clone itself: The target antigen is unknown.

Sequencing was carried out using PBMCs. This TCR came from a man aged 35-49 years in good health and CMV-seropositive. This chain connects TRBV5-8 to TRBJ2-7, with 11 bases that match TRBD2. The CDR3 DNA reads TGTGCCAGCAGCCTGACTAGCGGGATTTCCTACGAGCAGTACTTC. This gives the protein CASSLTSGISYEQYF.